The clone carrying this T cell receptor beta chain was seen a handful of times. What it recognizes is unknown. Germline V CDR1 and CDR2: LNHDA, SQIVND (reference sequence). CDR3 length: 15 amino acids. V lost 6 bases and J 5 bases, leaving 19 bases between the germline ends. The data originate from a study of T cell repertoires in cytomegalovirus infection. Study at large: Newly reported HLA-C-restricted and thoroughly characterized HLA-B-restricted CMV epitopes were employed.

TCRdb ran MiXCR on the reads and lists one entry per CDR3 protein. The repertoire consists of about 890,000 distinct CDR3 sequences, with roughly 30% occurring once and the leading ten covering more than 12%. The sample consisted of cultured CD8+ T cells from PBMCs, taken from culture after CMV antigen stimulation. This sequence was found in a human donor in good health (CMV status not recorded). Some clones in this sample may be carry-over from other donors' samples. The V and J genes are TRBV19 and TRBJ2-5, with no clear D. DNA of the CDR3: TGTGCCAGTAGAGGTGGCGAGGCGAGAGATGAGACCCAGTACTTC. Translated, it gives CASRGGEARDETQYF.